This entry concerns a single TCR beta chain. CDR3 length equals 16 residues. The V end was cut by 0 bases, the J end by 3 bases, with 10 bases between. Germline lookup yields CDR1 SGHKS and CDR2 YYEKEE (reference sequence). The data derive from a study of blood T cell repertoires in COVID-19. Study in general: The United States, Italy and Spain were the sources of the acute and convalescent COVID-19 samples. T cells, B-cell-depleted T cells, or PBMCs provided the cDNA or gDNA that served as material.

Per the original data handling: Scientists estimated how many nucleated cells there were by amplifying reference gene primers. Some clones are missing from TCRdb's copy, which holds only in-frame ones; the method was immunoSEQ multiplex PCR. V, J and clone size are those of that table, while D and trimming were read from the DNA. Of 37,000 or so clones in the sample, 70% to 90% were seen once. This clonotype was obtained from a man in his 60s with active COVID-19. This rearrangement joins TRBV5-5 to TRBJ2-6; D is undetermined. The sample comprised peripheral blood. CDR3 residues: CASSLVGTVGANVLTF. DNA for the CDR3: TGTGCCAGCAGCTTGGTAGGAACAGTTGGGGCCAACGTCCTGACTTTC.